A single sample is the source of the 15 T cell receptor beta chains below, sequenced in a study of T-cell reconstitution after alpha-beta-depleted transplantation in children. Construction of the TCRbeta library involved unique molecular identifiers. TCRdb re-called the PCR reads through MiXCR, storing one row per CDR3 protein. The table includes 900,000 or so distinct CDR3 sequences, roughly 16% detected once. The sample here was PBMCs, mostly from graft donor cells, taken 360 days after TCRalphabeta/CD19-depleted stem cell transplant. The receptors stem from a male patient aged 10 to 17 who had a stem cell transplant for acute lymphoblastic leukemia, so the T cells may come from the graft donor.

V and J are TRBV5-1 and TRBJ2-1, with D hard to call. The CDR3 sequence is 14 residues long. CDR1 is SGHRS, CDR2 YFSETQ, per germline. The V end lost 5 bases, the J end lost 9 bases, and 18 bases lay between the germline ends. The CDR3 spells CASREVLGSGEQFF. The CDR3 bases are TGCGCCAGCAGAGAGGTTTTAGGTTCGGGTGAGCAGTTCTTC.

In this sample, this clonotype turned up once. At one boundary the junction diverges from the germline segment, which might be a read error. The chain joins TRBV28 to TRBJ2-5, with D perhaps matching TRBD1 (5 bases). Germline lookup yields CDR1 MDHEN and CDR2 SYDVKM. This CDR3 is built from 11 residues. The DNA of the CDR3 is TGTGCCAGCATTTTAGGGGCGACCCAGTACTTC. It translates to CASILGATQYF.

There are a few counts of this clonotype. The chain carries TRBV29-1 and TRBJ2-7, with D unresolved. The germline CDR1 and CDR2 sequences are SQVTM and ANQGSEA. The CDR3 runs 12 residues. The germline V and J ends were trimmed by 5 bases and 2 bases, with 10 bases remaining between them. The CDR3 spells CSVTSPAYEQYF. The CDR3 DNA sequence: TGCAGCGTTACCTCTCCCGCCTACGAGCAGTACTTC.

This clonotype was detected many times. The CDR3 here is CASSVYSGANVLTF. Here the CDR3 DNA reads TGTGCCAGCAGCGTGTACTCTGGGGCCAACGTCCTGACTTTC. The rearrangement uses TRBV9 and TRBJ2-6, with D unresolved. The CDR3 totals 14 residues. Trimming stripped 2 bases from V and 0 bases from J, with 3 bases between. Germline V gene lookup returns CDR1 SGDLS and CDR2 YYNGEE.

This clonotype was counted a few times. V is TRBV4-1 and J is TRBJ2-4; D ambiguous. V was cut by 4 bases and J by 0 bases, with 10 bases left in between. The V gene's germline CDR1 is MGHRA and CDR2 YSYEKL. This CDR3 spans 15 amino acids. Here the CDR3 DNA reads TGCGCCAGCAGCCTTGGGTCCATAGCCAAAAACATTCAGTACTTC. Its translation: CASSLGSIAKNIQYF.

V is TRBV5-1 and J is TRBJ2-1; TRBD2 might be the D (6 bases). Germline V gene sequence: CDR1 SGHRS, CDR2 YFSETQ. This CDR3 spans 15 amino acids. V dropped 0 bases and J dropped 7 bases, with 14 bases sitting between them. The CDR3 protein is CASSLEPGLPNEQFF. CDR3 sequence (DNA): TGCGCCAGCAGCTTGGAACCGGGACTCCCAAATGAGCAGTTCTTC. The whole variable domain, filled in from reference TRBV5-1 and TRBJ2-1, reads KAGVTQTPRYLIKTRGQQVTLSCSPISGHRSVSWYQQTPGQGLQFLFEYFSETQRNKGNFPGRFSGRQFSNSRSEMNVSTLELGDSALYLCASSLEPGLPNEQFFGPGTRLTVL.

The gene calls are TRBV7-6 and TRBJ2-5, with 9 bases lining up with TRBD2. V dropped 5 bases and J dropped 2; count of bases not matched to a gene: 9. This CDR3 spans 16 amino acids. The germline V gene encodes CDR1 SGHVS and CDR2 FNYEAQ. In DNA, the CDR3 is TGTGCCAGCAGCCCTCAAGCGGGAGGATTACAAGAGACCCAGTACTTC. Amino acid sequence: CASSPQAGGLQETQYF.

This clonotype showed up many times. The gene calls are TRBV20-1 and TRBJ2-7; the D gene is possibly TRBD2 (5 bases). The CDR3 has 14 amino acids. Germline V gene sequence: CDR1 DFQATT, CDR2 SNEGSKA (reference sequence). The germline V and J ends were trimmed by 3 bases and 2 bases, with 14 bases remaining between them. DNA of the CDR3: TGCAGTGCTAGCCCTAGCCGCGATGCCTACGAGCAGTACTTC. Amino acids: CSASPSRDAYEQYF.

The chain uses TRBV27 and TRBJ2-7, with TRBD2 identical over 9 bases. With V trimmed by 10 bases and J by 4 bases, 5 bases remained unmatched. Germline CDR1 MNHEY, CDR2 SMNVEV (reference sequence). The CDR3 is 12 residues long. The CDR3 nucleotides are TGTGCCACCAAGAGCGGGAGGTACGAGCAGTACTTC. It yields the protein CATKSGRYEQYF.

This clonotype was seen repeatedly, ten times or more. This rearrangement joins TRBV5-1 to TRBJ2-2; unclear D gene. Trimming stripped 0 bases from V and 2 bases from J, with 8 bases between. This CDR3 is 15 amino acids long. Germline assignment: CDR1 SGHRS and CDR2 YFSETQ. The DNA of the CDR3 is TGCGCCAGCAGCTTGGAGGGCTCCAACACCGGGGAGCTGTTTTTT. It encodes CASSLEGSNTGELFF.

CDR3: CASSLNRDTRFF. CDR3 DNA: TGTGCCAGCAGCCTAAACCGGGATACAAGGTTCTTC. The chain uses TRBV11-2 and TRBJ2-1, with D possibly matching TRBD2 (5 bases). V lost 5 bases and J 15 bases, leaving 17 bases between the germline ends. Germline-derived CDR1 and CDR2 are SGHAT and FQNNGV. The CDR3 consists of 12 residues.

The CDR3 region is CATRELAGETQYF. CDR3 nucleotide sequence: TGTGCCACCAGGGAACTAGCGGGGGAGACCCAGTACTTC. This chain uses TRBV15 with TRBJ2-5, with 10 bases identical to TRBD2. The CDR3 spans 13 residues. The V gene's germline CDR1 is LNHNV and CDR2 YYDKDF (reference sequence). After removal of 6 bases from V and 5 bases from J, the junction contained 3 bases not matched to a gene.

The rearrangement links TRBV29-1 to TRBJ2-3, with D unclear. The CDR3 is 11 residues long. Germline V gives CDR1 SQVTM, CDR2 ANQGSEA. The germline V and J ends were trimmed by 2 bases and 4 bases, with 4 bases remaining between them. In DNA, the CDR3 is TGCAGCGTTGAATACCCAGATACGCAGTATTTT. This sequence encodes CSVEYPDTQYF.

This clonotype was picked up a small number of times. The junction shows a germline mismatch at one end, possibly a read error. The genes are TRBV7-2 and TRBJ1-3, with a weak D call TRBD1 (5 bases). CDR3 size: 11 residues. Germline-derived CDR1 and CDR2 are SGHTA and FQGNSA. The CDR3 nucleotides read TGTGCCAGCAGCCCGACCTTTGGGACCTTTTTT. As protein: CASSPTFGTFF. The whole variable domain, remainder taken from reference TRBV7-2 and TRBJ1-3, is GAGVSQSPSNKVTEKGKDVELRCDPISGHTALYWYRQSLGQGLEFLIYFQGNSAPDKSGLPSDRFSAERTGGSVSTLTIQRTQQEDSAVYLCASSPTFGTFFGEGSWLTVV.

This clonotype came up a few times. The chain uses TRBV12-3 or TRBV12-4 and TRBJ1-4; 7 bases are shared with TRBD1. Trimming cost V 4 bases and J 4 bases; bases outside gene matches: 6. The CDR3 is 15 amino acids. This CDR3 reads CASSWYRGLNEKLFF. The CDR3 coding sequence is TGTGCCAGCAGTTGGTACAGGGGTCTTAATGAAAAACTGTTTTTT.